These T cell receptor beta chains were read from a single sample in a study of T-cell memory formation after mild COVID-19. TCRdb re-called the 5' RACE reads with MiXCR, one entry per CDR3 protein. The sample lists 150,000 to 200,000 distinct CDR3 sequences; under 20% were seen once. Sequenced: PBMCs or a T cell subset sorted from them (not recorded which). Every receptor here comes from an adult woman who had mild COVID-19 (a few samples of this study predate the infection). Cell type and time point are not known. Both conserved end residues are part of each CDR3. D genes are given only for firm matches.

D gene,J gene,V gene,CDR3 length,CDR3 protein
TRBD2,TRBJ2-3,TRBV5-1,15,CASSYSGGDTDTQYF
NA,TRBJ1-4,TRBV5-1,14,CASSSGTTNEKLFF
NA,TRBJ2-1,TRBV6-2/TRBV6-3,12,CASSATGREQFF
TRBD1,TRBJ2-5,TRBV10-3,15,CAISTGQGVQETQYF
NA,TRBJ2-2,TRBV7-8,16,CASSFQAGWNTGELFF
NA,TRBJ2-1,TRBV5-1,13,CASSSRGGDWEFF
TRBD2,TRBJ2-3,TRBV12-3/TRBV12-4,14,CASIPGVAGVTQYF
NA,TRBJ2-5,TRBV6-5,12,CASSSPRATQYF
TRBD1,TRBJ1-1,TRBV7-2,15,CASSAGGAGNTEAFF
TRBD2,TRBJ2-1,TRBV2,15,CASSGERGLNNEQFF
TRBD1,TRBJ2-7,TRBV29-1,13,CSVVIGQGGEQYF
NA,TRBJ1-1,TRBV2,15,CASHITGPLTPEAFF
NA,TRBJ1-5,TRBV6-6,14,CASLGDIRNQPQHF
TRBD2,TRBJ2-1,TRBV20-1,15,CSATLGLAAYNEQFF
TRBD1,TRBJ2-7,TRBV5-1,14,CASSLGGQGYEQYF
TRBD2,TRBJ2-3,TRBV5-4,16,CASSPKAGGPVDTQYF
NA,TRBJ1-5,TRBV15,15,CATSKRTVSNQPQHF
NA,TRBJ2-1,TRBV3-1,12,CASSPIWGVQFF
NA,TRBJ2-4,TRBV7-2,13,CASKRGLWDIQYF
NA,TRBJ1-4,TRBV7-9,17,CASSSKYVTTGNEKLFF
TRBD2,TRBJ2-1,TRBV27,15,CASSSSGRPINEQFF
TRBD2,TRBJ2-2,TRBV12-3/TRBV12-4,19,CASSPPLSWRGGPSGELFF
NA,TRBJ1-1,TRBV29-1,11,CSVLQNTEAFF
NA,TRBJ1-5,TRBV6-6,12,CASSPFSQPQHF
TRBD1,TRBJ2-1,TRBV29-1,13,CSVARDREDEQFF
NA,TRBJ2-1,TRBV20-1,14,CSVPLYDKYNEQFF
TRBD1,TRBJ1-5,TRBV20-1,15,CSARSGGYSNQPQHF
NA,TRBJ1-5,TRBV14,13,CASSQVRVQPQHF
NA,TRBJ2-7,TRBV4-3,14,CASSQDRAGRWQYF
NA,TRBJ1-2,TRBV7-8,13,CASSRFGDYGYTF
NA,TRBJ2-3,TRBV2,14,CASRVGPSTDTQYF
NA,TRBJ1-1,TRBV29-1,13,CSVYGRENTEAFF
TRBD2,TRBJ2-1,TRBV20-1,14,CRAGTGLGYNEQFF
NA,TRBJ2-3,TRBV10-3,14,CAISGGVITDTQYF
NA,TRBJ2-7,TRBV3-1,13,CASIGAGTGEQYF
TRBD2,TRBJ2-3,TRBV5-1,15,CASSLSGGDTDTQYF
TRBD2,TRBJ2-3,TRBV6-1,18,CASSEDASGGPSTDTQYF
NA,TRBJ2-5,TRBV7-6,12,CASSLGGKTQYF
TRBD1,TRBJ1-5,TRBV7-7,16,CASSSADRGTNQPQHF
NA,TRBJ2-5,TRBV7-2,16,CASSLGARAPMETQYF
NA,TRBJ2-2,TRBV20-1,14,CSARPFDRAGELFF
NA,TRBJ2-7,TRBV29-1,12,CSVTGFNYEQYF
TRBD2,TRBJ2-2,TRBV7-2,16,CASSPGGGKWVGELFF
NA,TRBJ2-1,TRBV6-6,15,CASSSGTGFYNEQFF
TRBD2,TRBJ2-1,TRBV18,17,CASSPRTSGGAMNEQFF
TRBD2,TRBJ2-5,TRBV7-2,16,CASSLGSGGGEETQYF
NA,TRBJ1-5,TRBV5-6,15,CASSLGVKGISPQHF
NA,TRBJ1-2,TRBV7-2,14,CASSLVLQGTGYTF
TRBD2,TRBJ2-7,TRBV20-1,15,CSASQPAAGVGEQYF
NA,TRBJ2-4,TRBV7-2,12,CASSLDKNIQYF
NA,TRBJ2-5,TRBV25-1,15,CASSQAQGGGETQYF
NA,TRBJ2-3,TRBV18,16,CASSLFDGASGDTQYF
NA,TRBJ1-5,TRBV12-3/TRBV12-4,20,CASSLIGRQVYSIGNQPQHF
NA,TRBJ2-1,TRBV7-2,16,CASTPEGYWSYNEQFF
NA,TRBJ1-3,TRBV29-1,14,CSVEGRQSGNTIYF